Listed below are T cell receptor beta chains from one sample, sequenced in a study of blood T cell repertoires in COVID-19. Profiling relied on immunoSEQ multiplex PCR, and the TCRdb table lists in-frame clones only, not all of them. The table has around 300,000 clones, approximately 88% seen once. The sequenced sample was peripheral blood. These receptors came from a man between 18 and 35 years old with active or convalescent COVID-19. CDR3s include the opening cysteine and the closing phenylalanine or tryptophan. The D gene is left open where the match is weak. Clone size is stated in some rows and not others, as once, few, many or a class when expanded.

clone_size,d_call,j_call,v_call,cdr3_aa,cdr3_nt
-,-,TRBJ1-1,TRBV9,CASSVADRGGFTEAFF,TGTGCCAGCAGCGTCGCCGACCGGGGGGGTTTCACTGAAGCTTTCTTT
-,TRBD1,TRBJ1-1,TRBV9,CASSVGVGGLGTEAFF,TGTGCCAGCAGCGTAGGGGTAGGGGGCTTGGGCACTGAAGCTTTCTTT
few,-,TRBJ1-2,TRBV12-3/TRBV12-4,CASLGGTLYGYTF,TGTGCCAGCCTTGGGGGGACCCTCTATGGCTACACCTTC
-,TRBD1,TRBJ1-2,TRBV5-4,CASSLDRNYGYTF,TGTGCCAGCAGTTTGGACAGGAACTATGGCTACACCTTC
-,-,TRBJ2-1,TRBV5-1,CASSFIGQLSSYNEQFF,TGCGCCAGCAGCTTTATTGGACAGTTGAGCTCCTACAATGAGCAGTTCTTC
once,-,TRBJ2-2,TRBV15,CATSRDNTGAGGSGELFF,TGTGCCACCAGCAGAGATAATACGGGGGCAGGGGGGAGCGGGGAGCTGTTTTTT
once,-,TRBJ2-7,TRBV6-1,CASSEVRSYEQYF,TGTGCCAGCAGTGAAGTCAGGTCCTACGAGCAGTACTTC
-,-,TRBJ1-2,TRBV9,CASSVGGRSLANYGYTF,TGTGCCAGCAGCGTAGGCGGGAGGTCCTTGGCTAACTATGGCTACACCTTC
-,-,TRBJ2-5,TRBV19,CASSISGRVEETQYF,TGTGCCAGTAGTATTTCTGGGCGGGTGGAAGAGACCCAGTACTTC
-,TRBD2,TRBJ2-7,TRBV9,CASSVVAGGTYEQYF,TGTGCCAGCAGCGTAGTGGCGGGGGGCACCTACGAGCAGTACTTC
-,-,TRBJ2-1,TRBV29-1,CSAPGVPYNEQFF,TGCAGCGCCCCAGGGGTTCCCTACAATGAGCAGTTCTTC
-,-,TRBJ1-1,TRBV18,CASSPSGGGNTEAFF,TGTGCCAGCTCACCTTCCGGGGGGGGGAACACTGAAGCTTTCTTT
-,TRBD1,TRBJ2-7,TRBV6-2/TRBV6-3,CASSYTGVRVEQYF,TGTGCCAGCAGTTACACAGGGGTAAGAGTGGAGCAGTACTTC
-,TRBD1,TRBJ1-2,TRBV13,CASSPRDRANYGYTF,TGTGCCAGCAGCCCCCGGGACAGGGCTAACTATGGCTACACCTTC
-,TRBD2,TRBJ2-6,TRBV9,CASSVPLAGGPSGANVLTF,TGTGCCAGCAGCGTACCCTTAGCGGGGGGGCCCTCTGGGGCCAACGTCCTGACTTTC
-,-,TRBJ2-1,TRBV6-1,CASSETWGGGWNEQFF,TGTGCCAGCAGTGAAACCTGGGGAGGGGGGTGGAATGAGCAGTTCTTC
-,TRBD2,TRBJ2-1,TRBV2,CASRDSGGRLSPNEQFF,TGTGCCAGCAGGGATAGCGGGGGACGCCTTTCCCCCAATGAGCAGTTCTTC
-,-,TRBJ2-3,TRBV9,CASSQGRDTQYF,TGTGCCAGCAGCCAGGGCCGAGATACGCAGTATTTT
-,TRBD1,TRBJ2-1,TRBV3-1/TRBV3-2,CASSREEGQGYNEQFF,TGTGCCAGCAGCCGAGAAGAAGGACAGGGGTACAATGAGCAGTTCTTC
-,-,TRBJ1-5,TRBV6-2/TRBV6-3,CASSSVQGNQPQHF,TGTGCCAGCAGTTCGGTACAGGGAAATCAGCCCCAGCATTTT
-,-,TRBJ2-1,TRBV10-3,CAIRGGVGSGGNEQFF,TGTGCCATCAGGGGGGGTGTCGGTAGCGGCGGTAATGAGCAGTTCTTC
-,TRBD2,TRBJ2-5,TRBV13,CASSGRLAGMVETQYF,TGTGCCAGCAGCGGACGACTAGCGGGTATGGTTGAGACCCAGTACTTC
once,TRBD2,TRBJ2-3,TRBV5-1,CASSLPTMGTSGVPYTQYF,TGCGCCAGCAGCTTACCTACGATGGGGACTAGCGGGGTACCTTATACGCAGTATTTT
-,TRBD1,TRBJ1-5,TRBV19,CASSTPRDREYSNQPQHF,TGTGCCAGTAGTACACCGAGGGACAGGGAATATAGCAATCAGCCCCAGCATTTT